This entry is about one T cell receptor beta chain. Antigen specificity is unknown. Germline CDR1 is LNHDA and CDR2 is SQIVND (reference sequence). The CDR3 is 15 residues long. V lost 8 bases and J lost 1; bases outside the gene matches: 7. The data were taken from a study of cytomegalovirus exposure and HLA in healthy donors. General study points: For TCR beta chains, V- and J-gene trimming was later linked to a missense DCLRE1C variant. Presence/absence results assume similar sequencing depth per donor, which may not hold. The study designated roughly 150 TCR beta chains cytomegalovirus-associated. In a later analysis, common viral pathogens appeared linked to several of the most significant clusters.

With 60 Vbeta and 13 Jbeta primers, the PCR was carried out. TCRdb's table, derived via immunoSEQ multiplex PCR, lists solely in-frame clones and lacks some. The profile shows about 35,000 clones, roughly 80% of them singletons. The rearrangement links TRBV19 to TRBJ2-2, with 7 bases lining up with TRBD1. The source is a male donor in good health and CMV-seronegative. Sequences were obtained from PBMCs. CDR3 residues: CASAQQGMNTGELFF. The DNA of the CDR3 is TGTGCCAGTGCGCAACAGGGGATGAACACCGGGGAGCTGTTTTTT.